This T cell receptor beta chain was captured by sequencing in a study of T cells in localized non-small cell lung cancer. Sequenced by immunoSEQ multiplex PCR; TCRdb stores in-frame clones only, minus some. The sample contains some 64,000 clones, roughly nine tenths of which appear only once. Germline lookup yields CDR1 SGDLS and CDR2 YYNGEE. V dropped 0 bases and J dropped 6; count of bases not matched to a gene: 14. There are 18 residues in the CDR3. This sequence was found in a woman aged 40-69 years with stage I lung adenocarcinoma. The rearrangement joins TRBV9 to TRBJ2-1; 8 positions agree with TRBD2. The source material was peripheral blood, sampled before any cancer treatment. The CDR3 DNA reads as TGTGCCAGCAGCGTAGCGGGGTCGGGGGGGCCCCACTTCAATGAGCAGTTCTTC. Translating gives CASSVAGSGGPHFNEQFF.